The 19 T cell receptor beta chains listed next were all sequenced from one sample in a study of immune evolution from preneoplasia to lung adenocarcinoma. This table comes from immunoSEQ multiplex PCR, and its TCRdb copy is limited to in-frame clones, with some not included. The sample lists about 10,000 clones, 75% to 80% occurring once. Sequencing was carried out using FFPE minimally invasive lung adenocarcinoma tissue. The receptors stem from a person between 70 and 80 years old with lung adenocarcinoma.

The chain links TRBV29-1 to TRBJ1-1; unclear D gene. Per germline, CDR1 SQVTM and CDR2 ANQGSEA. This CDR3 has 11 residues. Between the trimmed V and J ends, which lost 3 bases and 3 bases, there was a span of 5 bases. The CDR3 is CSVDGYTEAFF. The CDR3 DNA is TGCAGCGTTGACGGTTACACTGAAGCTTTCTTT.

The chain combines TRBV18 with TRBJ2-7; a possible D gene is TRBD2 (5 bases). V dropped 3 bases and J dropped 2 bases, with 17 bases sitting between them. The germline gives CDR1 KGHSH, CDR2 LQKENI. CDR3 length: 16 amino acids. CDR3 in amino acids: CASSPPLTGSPYEQYF. CDR3 nucleotide sequence: TGTGCCAGCTCACCTCCCCTTACGGGAAGTCCCTACGAGCAGTACTTC. The full variable domain, its missing parts supplied by reference TRBV18 and TRBJ2-7, is NAGVMQNPRHLVRRRGQEARLRCSPMKGHSHVYWYRQLPEEGLKFMVYLQKENIIDESGMPKERFSAEFPKEGPSILRIQQVVRGDSAAYFCASSPPLTGSPYEQYFGPGTRLTVT.

The chain links TRBV7-9 to TRBJ2-3, with 7 bases fitting TRBD2. This CDR3 has 16 amino acids. Looked up from germline, CDR1 is SEHNR and CDR2 is FQNEAQ (reference sequence). V was pared by 1 base and J by 2 bases, with 6 bases of the junction left unmatched. This CDR3 is CASSLGLAENTDTQYF. In nucleotides, the CDR3 is TGTGCCAGCAGCTTAGGCCTAGCGGAAAACACAGATACGCAGTATTTT.

This clone has only a few counts. V and J are TRBV19 and TRBJ2-2; D is uncertain. V lost 7 bases, J lost 6 bases, and 15 bases lay in between. The CDR3 loop spans 14 amino acids. CDR1 LNHDA and CDR2 SQIVND come from the germline V gene (reference sequence). The CDR3 region is CASTSAQNAGELFF. The CDR3 DNA is TGTGCCAGTACCTCCGCGCAAAACGCCGGGGAGCTGTTTTTT.

The J gene is TRBJ1-2, the V gene TRBV5-4; no reliable D call. This CDR3 is 12 amino acids long. Germline V lookup: CDR1 SGHNT, CDR2 YYREEE (reference sequence). V shed 1 base and J shed 5 bases, with 6 bases lying between them. Here the CDR3 DNA reads TGTGCCAGCAGCTTGCGGGGTTATGGCTACACCTTC. Its translation: CASSLRGYGYTF.

V usage is TRBV18 and J usage is TRBJ1-3; D remains unclear. The CDR3 loop spans 16 amino acids. With 2 bases removed from V and 3 bases from J, the gap between germline ends came to 14 bases. Germline assignment: CDR1 KGHSH and CDR2 LQKENI. The CDR3 here is CASSPEGGQFGNTIYF. The CDR3 region has the DNA TGTGCCAGCTCACCAGAGGGCGGCCAATTTGGAAACACCATATATTTT.

This clone appeared a few times. CDR3 nucleotide sequence: TGTGCCAGCACCGATGGGAGTTATGGCTACACCTTC. Its translation: CASTDGSYGYTF. The genes are TRBV27 and TRBJ1-2; D unresolved. With 7 bases removed from V and 5 bases from J, the gap between germline ends came to 11 bases. Looked up from germline, CDR1 is MNHEY and CDR2 is SMNVEV (reference sequence). The CDR3 sequence is 12 residues long.

The V call is TRBV28, the J call TRBJ1-2; D might be TRBD1 (6 bases). Trimming removed 1 base from V and 8 bases from J, with 8 bases in between. The CDR3 length is 12 residues. From germline, CDR1 is MDHEN and CDR2 SYDVKM. The CDR3 DNA reads TGTGCCAGCAGTTTATCCGGGGGCGGCTACACCTTC. As protein: CASSLSGGGYTF.

This sequence joins TRBV18 and TRBJ2-2, with D unresolved. There are 13 residues in the CDR3. Per the germline V gene, CDR1 is KGHSH and CDR2 is LQKENI. The V end lost 6 bases, the J end lost 2 bases, and 7 bases lay between the germline ends. The CDR3 DNA follows: TGTGCCAGCTCCCGGCTCAACACCGGGGAGCTGTTTTTT. Translating gives CASSRLNTGELFF. Based on the CDR3 plus reference TRBV18 and TRBJ2-2, the full variable domain is NAGVMQNPRHLVRRRGQEARLRCSPMKGHSHVYWYRQLPEEGLKFMVYLQKENIIDESGMPKERFSAEFPKEGPSILRIQQVVRGDSAAYFCASSRLNTGELFFGEGSRLTVL.

Notes on this clone: At one boundary the junction diverges from the germline segment, which might be a read error. This sequence joins TRBV15 and TRBJ2-7; either TRBD1 or TRBD2 may fit D (5 bases each). The CDR3 is made up of 14 amino acids. Germline lookup yields CDR1 LNHNV and CDR2 YYDKDF (reference sequence). Here the CDR3 reads CATSRDYTRDEQYF. The CDR3 DNA reads as TGTGCCACCAGCAGAGATTACACCCGGGACGAGCAGTACTTT.

This clone was picked up a small number of times. This rearrangement joins TRBV6-4 to TRBJ2-7; 11 bases are shared with TRBD1. V dropped 2 bases and J dropped 5; count of bases not matched to a gene: 8. This CDR3 is 16 amino acids long. Germline values: CDR1 MRHNA, CDR2 SNTAGT. Here the CDR3 reads CASSDGGQGASNEQYF. The CDR3 bases are TGTGCCAGCAGTGACGGCGGACAGGGGGCTTCCAACGAGCAGTACTTC.

This clone was seen more than once but under ten times. CDR3 residues: CASSIAAGSSGNTIYF. As DNA, the CDR3 is TGTGCCAGTAGTATCGCGGCAGGGTCTTCTGGAAACACCATATATTTT. The chain is built from TRBV19 and TRBJ1-3; D perhaps matches TRBD1 (5 bases). V was pared by 3 bases and J by 1 base, with 13 bases between. CDR1 and CDR2 from the germline V gene are LNHDA and SQIVND (reference sequence). This CDR3 is built from 16 residues.

The chain has TRBV29-1 and TRBJ1-5; a possible D gene is TRBD1 (6 bases). The germline V gene has CDR1 SQVTM and CDR2 ANQGSEA. CDR3 size: 15 residues. The DNA for the CDR3 is TGCAGTCCTCTAAAAAACAGGGCTAGCAATCAGCCCCAGCATTTT. This encodes CSPLKNRASNQPQHF. The full variable domain, completed using reference TRBV29-1 and TRBJ1-5, is SAVISQKPSRDICQRGTSLTIQCQVDSQVTMMFWYRQQPGQSLTLIATANQGSEATYESGFVIDKFPISRPNLTFSTLTVSNMSPEDSSIYLCSPLKNRASNQPQHFGDGTRLSIL.

This clone was seen a single time. The V gene is TRBV7-3, the J gene TRBJ2-1; maybe TRBD2 (6 bases). CDR3 length: 16 residues. V lost 4 bases to trimming and J lost 7 bases, with 20 bases between them. Germline loops: CDR1 SGHTA, CDR2 FQGTGA. CDR3: CASSSTAPGLGNEQFF. Here the CDR3 DNA reads TGTGCCAGCAGCTCTACGGCCCCGGGACTGGGTAATGAGCAGTTCTTC.

This clone was seen a single time. J is TRBJ1-2 and V is TRBV11-2, with 7 bases fitting TRBD1. Germline lookup yields CDR1 SGHAT and CDR2 FQNNGV. This CDR3 comprises 17 residues. The V segment lost 5 bases and the J segment 7 bases; nucleotides outside the gene matches: 19. The CDR3 DNA follows: TGTGCCAGCAGCCGAAGTTGGAATGGGCAGGGGGACCGTGGCTACACCTTC. This codes for CASSRSWNGQGDRGYTF.

The rearrangement uses TRBV19 and TRBJ1-5, with D hard to call. V lost 3 bases, J lost 3 bases, and 12 bases lay in between. Per germline, CDR1 LNHDA and CDR2 SQIVND (reference sequence). This CDR3 spans 15 amino acids. The CDR3: CASSINWRINQPQHF. The CDR3 nucleotides read TGTGCCAGTAGTATCAACTGGCGGATCAATCAGCCCCAGCATTTT. Full variable domain (rest looked up from reference TRBV19 and TRBJ1-5): DGGITQSPKYLFRKEGQNVTLSCEQNLNHDAMYWYRQDPGQGLRLIYYSQIVNDFQKGDIAEGYSVSREKKESFPLTVTSAQKNPTAFYLCASSINWRINQPQHFGDGTRLSIL.

This chain links TRBV6-1 with TRBJ2-7; tentative D call: TRBD2 (6 bases). Trimming stripped 0 bases from V and 7 bases from J, with 10 bases between. The germline V gene has CDR1 MNHNS and CDR2 SASEGT. The CDR3 totals 13 residues. The CDR3 DNA follows: TGTGCCAGCAGTGAAGCGGGCGGGACGGAGCAGTACTTC. Translating it yields CASSEAGGTEQYF.

The chain links TRBV4-2 to TRBJ2-1, with 9 bases identical to TRBD2. The V and J ends lost 0 bases and 6 bases, in that order; junction bases with no gene match: 18. The germline CDR1 and CDR2 sequences are LGHNA and YNFKEQ. This CDR3 region has 20 residues. The CDR3 spells CASSQDNLRLAVLGSNEQFF. CDR3 DNA: TGTGCCAGCAGCCAAGATAATTTGAGACTAGCGGTTCTGGGGTCCAATGAGCAGTTCTTC.

This sequence joins TRBV6-1 and TRBJ1-4; D gene uncertain. This CDR3 region has 15 residues. Germline V lookup: CDR1 MNHNS, CDR2 SASEGT. V shed 1 base and J shed 8 bases, with 14 bases lying between them. Written as DNA, the CDR3 is TGTGCCAGCAGTGAAGGGACCGGGCATAGGGAAAAACTGTTTTTT. Amino acid sequence: CASSEGTGHREKLFF.